This T cell receptor beta chain was captured by sequencing in a study of T-cell reconstitution after alpha-beta-depleted transplantation in children. Notes on the study in general: The study reportedly traced alpha-beta T cells about two months after transplant to several hundred expanded graft clones. Elevated TCRbeta diversity at day 60 was traced, in some patients, to surviving recipient T cells and thymic progenitors. Newly produced T cells mostly provided counts and TCRbeta diversity after one year, as hyperexpanded clones declined.

The CDR3 has 13 amino acids. V shed 8 bases and J 8 bases; nucleotides not matched to a gene: 3. From germline, CDR1 is SGHTA and CDR2 FQGNSA. Using unique molecular identifiers, the investigators prepared the TCRbeta library. TCRdb re-called the PCR reads through MiXCR, storing one row per CDR3 protein. Of fewer than 550,000 distinct CDR3 sequences in the sample, about 10% were seen once. This clonotype was observed many times. Its specificity is unknown. This sequence joins TRBV7-2 and TRBJ2-1; TRBD2 matches 13 bases. This TCR was sampled from a child aged 2 to 10 with inherited bone marrow failure, due to receive a stem cell transplant. The material sequenced was PBMCs, taken before TCRalphabeta/CD19-depleted stem cell transplant. CDR3 in DNA: TGTGCCAGCCAACTAGCGGGAGGGTATGAGCAGTTCTTC. This sequence encodes CASQLAGGYEQFF.